These 27 T cell receptor beta chains were all obtained from the same sample, sequenced in a study of cytomegalovirus exposure and HLA in healthy donors. PCR primers comprised 60 Vbeta and 13 Jbeta primers. Assay: immunoSEQ multiplex PCR; the TCRdb copy retains only in-frame clones and omits some. The data hold roughly 130,000 clones, with 8.5% to 10% observed a single time. Sequencing used PBMCs. Every receptor here comes from a man aged 40-55 years in good health and CMV-seronegative.

This clone came up a few times. The CDR3 reads CASSPTTGRTEAFF. The CDR3 DNA is TGTGCCAGCAGCCCGACGACAGGTCGGACTGAAGCTTTCTTT. The chain employs TRBV9 and TRBJ1-1; TRBD1 might be the D (6 bases). Germline V gene sequence: CDR1 SGDLS, CDR2 YYNGEE. The length of the CDR3 is 14 residues. The ends were cut back, 4 bases at V and 5 bases at J, with 15 bases in the middle. The whole variable domain, remainder taken from reference TRBV9 and TRBJ1-1, is DSGVTQTPKHLITATGQRVTLRCSPRSGDLSVYWYQQSLDQGLQFLIQYYNGEERAKGNILERFSAQQFPDLHSELNLSSLELGDSALYFCASSPTTGRTEAFFGQGTRLTVV.

This clone has just a few counts. This chain uses TRBV13 with TRBJ1-5; 9 nucleotides line up with TRBD1. CDR3 length: 15 amino acids. Germline CDR1 and CDR2: PRHDT and FYEKMQ (reference sequence). V lost 2 bases to trimming and J lost 6 bases; unmatched junction nucleotides: 5. The DNA for the CDR3 is TGTGCCAGCAGCTTAAGACAGGGGGGCGTTCAGCCCCAGCATTTT. Encoded protein: CASSLRQGGVQPQHF.

The sample holds a few counts of this clone. The V and J genes are TRBV28 and TRBJ1-1; 8 nucleotides line up with TRBD1. The CDR3 consists of 14 residues. CDR1 and CDR2 from the germline V gene are MDHEN and SYDVKM. V lost 6 bases to trimming and J lost 0 bases; unmatched junction nucleotides: 3. CDR3 amino acids: CASRLTGVNTEAFF. The CDR3 bases are TGTGCCAGCAGATTGACAGGGGTGAACACTGAAGCTTTCTTT.

The rearrangement uses TRBV19 and TRBJ1-4; D gene uncertain. V lost 3 bases and J lost 4, with 9 bases in between. The CDR3 has 14 amino acids. Germline CDR1 LNHDA, CDR2 SQIVND (reference sequence). The CDR3 DNA reads TGTGCCAGTAGTATTCGCGGACTTAATGAAAAACTGTTTTTT. Translated: CASSIRGLNEKLFF.

This sequence joins TRBV19 and TRBJ2-1, with TRBD2 matching over 8 bases. With 3 bases clipped from V and 6 bases from J, the junction kept 7 bases outside the gene matches. Germline lookup yields CDR1 LNHDA and CDR2 SQIVND (reference sequence). The length of the CDR3 is 15 residues. The CDR3 DNA reads as TGTGCCAGTAGTATCATGCGGGGGGCGGGCAATGAGCAGTTCTTC. As protein: CASSIMRGAGNEQFF.

A note on this clone: The sample carries other DNA sequences with the same CDR3. V gene TRBV29-1 combines with J gene TRBJ2-5; 10 positions match TRBD2. J gave up 1 base and V 4 bases, and 6 bases lay outside the gene matches. Germline values: CDR1 SQVTM, CDR2 ANQGSEA. The CDR3 covers 15 residues. The chain's CDR3 is CSVGIAGGRQETQYF. CDR3 coding DNA: TGCAGCGTTGGTATAGCGGGGGGCCGCCAAGAGACCCAGTACTTC.

In its sample, this clone was seen a few times. The chain is built from TRBV10-2 and TRBJ2-3; 15 bases agree with TRBD2. Per the germline V gene, CDR1 is WSHSY and CDR2 is SAAADI. The CDR3 spans 17 residues. V lost 5 bases, J lost 2 bases, and 5 bases stayed unmatched. The CDR3 spells CASSTRTSGGATDTQYF. In DNA form, the CDR3 reads TGCGCCAGCAGTACTCGGACTAGCGGGGGGGCCACAGATACGCAGTATTTT.

This clone was counted between two and nine times. This chain joins TRBV6-1 and TRBJ2-2; no definite D call. Looked up from germline, CDR1 is MNHNS and CDR2 is SASEGT. Between the trimmed V and J ends, which lost 6 bases and 1 base, there was a span of 6 bases. The CDR3 contains 13 residues. The CDR3 DNA is TGTGCCAGCAGGTTGCGGAACACCGGGGAGCTGTTTTTT. Translated: CASRLRNTGELFF.

This clone was seen a few times. The chain recombines TRBV5-1 with TRBJ1-3; D possibly corresponds to TRBD1 (5 bases). This CDR3 has 16 amino acids. CDR1 is SGHRS and CDR2 is YFSETQ in the germline V gene. V lost 0 bases to trimming and J lost 3 bases, with 13 bases between them. The chain's CDR3 is CASSLDDSSLGNTIYF. In DNA, the CDR3 is TGCGCCAGCAGCTTGGATGACAGTAGCCTTGGAAACACCATATATTTT.

The chain joins TRBV27 to TRBJ1-5; a weak D match, TRBD1 (5 bases). Germline V gene sequence: CDR1 MNHEY, CDR2 SMNVEV (reference sequence). There are 14 residues in the CDR3. V was clipped by 8 bases and J by 3 bases, with 14 bases between them. CDR3 bases: TGTGCCAGCCGTCATGGGGGGTTCAATCAGCCCCAGCATTTT. This encodes CASRHGGFNQPQHF.

This clone appeared a few times. The chain couples TRBV9 to TRBJ2-5, with a tentative D call TRBD2 (5 bases). This CDR3 is 15 amino acids long. Germline V gene lookup returns CDR1 SGDLS and CDR2 YYNGEE. Trimming shortened V by 4 bases and J by 3 bases, and 16 bases separated the two germline ends. The CDR3 DNA reads TGTGCCAGCAGCCCAGACCCGGGGAGAGAAGAGACCCAGTACTTC. Its translation: CASSPDPGREETQYF.

Only a few counts were recorded for this clone. CDR3 nucleotide sequence: TGTGCCAGCAGAGCACAGGGATATCGCCCTGAGACCCAGTACTTC. Its translation is CASRAQGYRPETQYF. This chain uses TRBV27 with TRBJ2-5; possible D gene TRBD1, 6 bases. Germline V lookup: CDR1 MNHEY, CDR2 SMNVEV (reference sequence). This CDR3 has 15 amino acids. Trimming took 6 bases from V and 5 from J, leaving 19 bases between them.

Only a few counts were recorded for this clone. The chain couples TRBV11-2 to TRBJ2-1; D is perhaps TRBD2 (6 bases). The CDR3 extends over 16 amino acids. Germline assignment: CDR1 SGHAT and CDR2 FQNNGV. V was trimmed by 1 base and J by 0 bases, leaving 10 bases between them. The CDR3 region has the DNA TGTGCCAGCAGCTTAGTCCGGGGGAGCTCCTACAATGAGCAGTTCTTC. Translating gives CASSLVRGSSYNEQFF.

This clone was seen more than once but under ten times. This chain joins TRBV11-2 and TRBJ1-5, with TRBD1 matching over 10 bases. V lost 6 bases to trimming and J lost 5 bases; unmatched junction nucleotides: 4. The germline V gene encodes CDR1 SGHAT and CDR2 FQNNGV. This CDR3 is built from 14 residues. The CDR3 reads CASRAGTGDQPQHF. The CDR3 bases are TGTGCCAGCAGAGCCGGGACAGGGGATCAGCCCCAGCATTTT. The complete variable domain, with remaining parts taken from reference TRBV11-2 and TRBJ1-5, reads EAGVAQSPRYKIIEKRQSVAFWCNPISGHATLYWYQQILGQGPKLLIQFQNNGVVDDSQLPKDRFSAERLKGVDSTLKIQPAKLEDSAVYLCASRAGTGDQPQHFGDGTRLSIL.

The table lists this clone with a few counts. The J gene is TRBJ2-7, the V gene TRBV5-4; 7 bases align to TRBD2. Germline V lookup: CDR1 SGHNT, CDR2 YYREEE (reference sequence). The CDR3 contains 11 residues. V shed 6 bases, J shed 6 bases, and the junction held 3 bases outside the gene matches. CDR3 residues: CASTSGGEQYF. In DNA, the CDR3 is TGTGCCAGCACCTCGGGGGGCGAGCAGTACTTC.

CDR3 region: CASSRASGGLSYEQYF. CDR3 bases: TGTGCCAGCAGCCGGGCTAGCGGGGGGTTATCCTACGAGCAGTACTTC. The rearrangement joins TRBV28 to TRBJ2-7; 11 nucleotides line up with TRBD2. CDR3 length equals 16 residues. V gave up 6 bases and J gave up 1 base; unmatched junction bases: 8. CDR1 and CDR2 from the germline V gene are MDHEN and SYDVKM.

V is TRBV10-3 and J is TRBJ2-2; 9 nucleotides agree with TRBD1. V trimming: 0 bases; J trimming: 3 bases; junction bases outside the gene matches: 5. Germline CDR1 is ENHRY and CDR2 is SYGVKD. The CDR3 is made up of 17 amino acids. DNA for the CDR3: TGTGCCATCAGTGAGTCTAGGACAGGGGTGGACACCGGGGAGCTGTTTTTT. Its translation is CAISESRTGVDTGELFF.

V usage is TRBV12-1 and J usage is TRBJ2-5; the table's D call, TRBD1, was not checked against the DNA. TRBV12-1 is a listed pseudogene. This CDR3 is built from 15 residues. In nucleotides, the CDR3 is TGTGCCAGCAGCTTCGCCACAGGGCCGGGGGAGACCCAGTACTTC. Translating gives CASSFATGPGETQYF.

This clone was seen only a few times. The rearrangement uses TRBV4-1 and TRBJ1-3; maybe TRBD1 (5 bases). CDR1 and CDR2 from the germline V gene are MGHRA and YSYEKL. The V end was cut by 1 base, the J end by 3 bases, with 7 bases between. The CDR3 consists of 14 residues. The CDR3 coding sequence is TGCGCCAGCAGCCAAGTCACAGGTGGAAACACCATATATTTT. It is translated as CASSQVTGGNTIYF.

There are a few counts of this clone. The rearrangement links TRBV6-5 to TRBJ1-1; weak D call: TRBD1 (6 bases). Deletions cut 5 bases from V and 1 base from J, with 14 bases between. The CDR3 is 15 residues long. Germline assignment: CDR1 MNHEY and CDR2 SVGAGI. The DNA of the CDR3 is TGTGCCAGCAGTCGAGCCGGGACACCGAACACTGAAGCTTTCTTT. Amino acid sequence: CASSRAGTPNTEAFF.

The genes are TRBV7-8 and TRBJ2-3, with unresolved D. The ends were cut back, 5 bases at V and 3 bases at J, with 15 bases in the middle. The CDR3 is made up of 15 amino acids. Per germline, CDR1 SGHVS and CDR2 FQNEAQ. Written as DNA, the CDR3 is TGTGCCAGCAGCCCCTCAACCCAAGAGACAGATACGCAGTATTTT. This codes for CASSPSTQETDTQYF.

A few counts support this clone. This chain connects TRBV2 to TRBJ1-4; 7 bases fit TRBD1. The J segment lost 8 bases and the V segment lost 7 bases, leaving 7 bases of the junction unmatched. This CDR3 is built from 13 residues. CDR1 SNHLY and CDR2 FYNNEI come from the germline V gene. CDR3 amino acids: CASIGQGDEKLFF. CDR3 DNA sequence: TGTGCCAGCATCGGGCAGGGGGACGAAAAACTGTTTTTT.

This clone has just a few counts. V is TRBV4-2 and J is TRBJ1-3; 8 bases map to TRBD1. From germline, CDR1 is LGHNA and CDR2 YNFKEQ. V shed 0 bases and J 8 bases; nucleotides not matched to a gene: 9. The CDR3 covers 16 residues. Here the CDR3 reads CASSQDTPQGADTIYF. In DNA, the CDR3 is TGTGCCAGCAGCCAAGATACCCCCCAGGGGGCCGACACCATATATTTT.

This chain joins TRBV13 and TRBJ1-1; TRBD1 agrees at 12 bases. The junction had 6 bases not matched to a gene; V was cut back by 4 bases and J by 0 bases. The CDR3 runs 17 residues. Germline V gives CDR1 PRHDT, CDR2 FYEKMQ (reference sequence). CDR3 nucleotide sequence: TGTGCCAGCAGCTCCCCGGGACAGGGGGCCTTGAACACTGAAGCTTTCTTT. Amino acid sequence: CASSSPGQGALNTEAFF.

The rearrangement uses TRBV2 and TRBJ1-2, with 11 positions matching TRBD1. From germline, CDR1 is SNHLY and CDR2 FYNNEI. The CDR3 sequence is 15 residues long. The V and J ends lost 6 bases and 8 bases, in that order; junction bases with no gene match: 11. CDR3 in DNA: TGTGCCAGCAGACCAAGGACAGGGGGCTTGAGGGGCTACACCTTC. Its protein is CASRPRTGGLRGYTF.

This clone turned up a few times. The V and J genes are TRBV15 and TRBJ1-2, with TRBD1 as a possible D gene (6 bases). This CDR3 spans 14 amino acids. Germline-derived CDR1 and CDR2 are LNHNV and YYDKDF (reference sequence). V was trimmed by 3 bases and J by 4 bases, leaving 12 bases between them. The CDR3 reads CATSSGQHFYGYTF. In nucleotides, the CDR3 is TGTGCCACCAGCAGCGGACAGCACTTCTATGGCTACACCTTC.

This clone has just a few counts. The chain carries TRBV5-6 and TRBJ1-2; 9 bases line up with TRBD1. Germline V gene sequence: CDR1 SGHDT, CDR2 YYEEEE. The CDR3 is 14 residues long. V lost 4 bases to trimming and J lost 2 bases; unmatched junction nucleotides: 3. CDR3 coding DNA: TGTGCCAGCAGCCCAGACAGGGGGAACTATGGCTACACCTTC. It is translated as CASSPDRGNYGYTF.